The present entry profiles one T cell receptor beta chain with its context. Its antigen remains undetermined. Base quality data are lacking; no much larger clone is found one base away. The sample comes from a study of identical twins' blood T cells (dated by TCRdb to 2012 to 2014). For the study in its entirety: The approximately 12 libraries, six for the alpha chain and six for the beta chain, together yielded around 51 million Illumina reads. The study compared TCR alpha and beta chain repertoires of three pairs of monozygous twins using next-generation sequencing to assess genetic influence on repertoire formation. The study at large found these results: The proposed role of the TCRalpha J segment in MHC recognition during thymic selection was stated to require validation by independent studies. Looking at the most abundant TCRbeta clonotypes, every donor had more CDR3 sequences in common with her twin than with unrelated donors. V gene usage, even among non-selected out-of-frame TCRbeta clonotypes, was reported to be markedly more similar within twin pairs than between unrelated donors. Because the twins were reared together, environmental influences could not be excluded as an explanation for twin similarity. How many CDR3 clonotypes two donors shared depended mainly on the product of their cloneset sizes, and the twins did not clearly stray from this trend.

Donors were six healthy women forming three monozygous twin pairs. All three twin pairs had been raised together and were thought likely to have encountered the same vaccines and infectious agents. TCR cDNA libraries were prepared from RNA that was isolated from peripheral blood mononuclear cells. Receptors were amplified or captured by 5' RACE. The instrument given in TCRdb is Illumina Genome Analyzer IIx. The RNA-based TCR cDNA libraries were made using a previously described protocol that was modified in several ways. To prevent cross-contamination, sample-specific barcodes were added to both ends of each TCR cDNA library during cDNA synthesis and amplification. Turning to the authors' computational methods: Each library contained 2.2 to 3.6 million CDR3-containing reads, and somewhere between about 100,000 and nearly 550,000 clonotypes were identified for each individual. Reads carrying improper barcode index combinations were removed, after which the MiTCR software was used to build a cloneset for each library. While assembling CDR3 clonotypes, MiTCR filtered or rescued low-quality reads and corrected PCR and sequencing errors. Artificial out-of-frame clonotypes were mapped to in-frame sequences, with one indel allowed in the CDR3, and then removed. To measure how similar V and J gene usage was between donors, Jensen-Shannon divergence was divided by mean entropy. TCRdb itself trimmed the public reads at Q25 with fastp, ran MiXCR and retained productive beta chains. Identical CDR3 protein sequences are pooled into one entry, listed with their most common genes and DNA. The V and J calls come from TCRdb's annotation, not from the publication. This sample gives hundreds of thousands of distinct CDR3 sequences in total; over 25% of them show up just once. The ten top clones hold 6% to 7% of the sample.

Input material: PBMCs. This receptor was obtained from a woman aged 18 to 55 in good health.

The CDR3: CASSDMQGSDTGELFF. The bases read TGTGCCAGTAGTGACATGCAGGGATCGGACACCGGGGAGCTGTTTTTT. Rearrangement joined TRBV19 to TRBJ2-2; TRBD1 is possibly the D segment (5 matching bases). The CDR3, cysteine through phenylalanine, is 16 amino acids long. Solely the CDR3 DNA is kept, with 48 bases framed from the first base. V is clipped by 5 bases and J by 3 bases, and the sequence between their germline boundaries is 16 bases long. CDR1 is given as LNHDA and CDR2 as SQIVND, both from the germline V gene (reference sequence).